The 30 T cell receptor beta chains below were found in one sample sequenced in a study of T cells in Graves' hyperthyroidism and ophthalmopathy. Amplification of TCR beta CDR3 regions used RNA as the template. The TCR CDR3 first-round RT-PCR relied on the HTBI primer set. From the multiplex PCR reads, TCRdb called clonotypes with MiXCR, one entry per CDR3 protein. The sample has about 530,000 distinct CDR3 sequences; under 20% are singletons. The sample comprised blood. The receptor source for this set is a woman aged 18 to 35 with Graves' ophthalmopathy.

There are a few counts of this clonotype. The V call is TRBV6-1, the J call TRBJ1-2, with D maybe TRBD1 (6 bases). CDR3 length: 14 amino acids. Germline loops: CDR1 MNHNS, CDR2 SASEGT. Trimming took 3 bases from V and 8 from J, leaving 16 bases between them. In DNA, the CDR3 is TGTGCCAGCAGTGACTTAGGGGGGATCAGGGGCTACACCTTC. Translating gives CASSDLGGIRGYTF.

This clonotype was found many times. V is TRBV7-2 and J is TRBJ2-1; 12 nucleotides agree with TRBD2. The junction had 7 bases not matched to a gene; V was cut back by 2 bases and J by 5 bases. The CDR3 runs 17 residues. Germline V gene data show CDR1 as SGHTA and CDR2 as FQGNSA. CDR3 amino acids: CASSLKASGRGNNEQFF. DNA of the CDR3: TGTGCCAGCAGCTTAAAGGCTAGCGGGAGGGGAAACAATGAGCAGTTCTTC.

In the case of this clonotype: A read error may be the cause here, since a much bigger clone is one base away. This sequence joins TRBV7-9 and TRBJ2-7, with D perhaps being TRBD1 or TRBD2 (6 bases each). The CDR3 spans 16 residues. The germline V gene has CDR1 SEHNR and CDR2 FQNEAQ (reference sequence). The V end lost 0 bases, the J end lost 0 bases, and 12 bases lay between the germline ends. CDR3: CASSLAEGGDSYEQYF. CDR3 coding DNA: TGTGCCAGCAGCTTAGCGGAGGGGGGAGACTCCTACGAGCAGTACTTC.

The chain couples TRBV27 to TRBJ2-7, with TRBD1 matching 8 bases. CDR3 size: 15 residues. V shed 8 bases, J shed 6 bases, and the junction held 15 bases outside the gene matches. CDR1 is MNHEY and CDR2 is SMNVEV in the germline V gene (reference sequence). The CDR3 spells CASSPPPDRASEQYF. CDR3 sequence (DNA): TGTGCCAGCTCACCACCCCCGGACAGGGCCTCCGAGCAGTACTTC.

The rearrangement joins TRBV19 to TRBJ2-1, with D hard to call. Deletions cut 2 bases from V and 6 bases from J, with 11 bases between. The CDR3 has 14 residues. CDR1 and CDR2 (germline): LNHDA, SQIVND (reference sequence). CDR3 in amino acids: CASSITGTPNEQFF. The CDR3 nucleotides read TGTGCCAGTAGTATAACGGGTACTCCCAATGAGCAGTTCTTC.

Ten or more counts support this clonotype. The rearrangement links TRBV15 to TRBJ1-5; the D is unclear. The CDR3 is 15 amino acids. V was cut by 0 bases and J by 4 bases, with 10 bases left in between. In germline, CDR1 is LNHNV, CDR2 YYDKDF (reference sequence). CDR3 sequence reads: CATSREKGWNQPQHF. The CDR3 DNA reads TGTGCCACCAGCAGAGAGAAGGGCTGGAATCAGCCCCAGCATTTT.

The chain links TRBV6-1 to TRBJ1-1; D remains ambiguous. This CDR3 has 11 residues. The V and J ends lost 5 bases and 7 bases respectively, with 8 bases between them. The germline V gene encodes CDR1 MNHNS and CDR2 SASEGT. The CDR3 DNA reads as TGTGCCAGCAGTTATGGCATTGAAGCTTTCTTT. Its protein is CASSYGIEAFF.

This clonotype showed up many times. The CDR3 region has the DNA TGTGCCAGCAGCGCCGTTAGGGCTGGAAACACCATATATTTT. It yields the protein CASSAVRAGNTIYF. The chain combines TRBV7-2 with TRBJ1-3; no definite D call. The germline V gene has CDR1 SGHTA and CDR2 FQGNSA. The CDR3 loop spans 14 amino acids. Trimming left V 5 bases short and J 2 bases short, with 10 bases between.

The table lists this clonotype with many counts. This chain connects TRBV3-1 to TRBJ2-1, with 12 bases matching TRBD2. Trimming removed 3 bases from V and 9 bases from J; junction bases left unmatched: 6. The CDR3 covers 15 residues. Germline V CDR1 and CDR2: LGHDT, YNNKEL (reference sequence). In DNA, the CDR3 is TGTGCCAGCAGCCACCGGACTAGCGGGGTTATTGAGCAGTTCTTC. Its protein is CASSHRTSGVIEQFF.

This clonotype occurred a few times. The chain links TRBV4-3 to TRBJ2-1; either TRBD1 or TRBD2 may fit D (5 bases each). The CDR3 length is 15 residues. V lost 0 bases and J 2 bases, leaving 8 bases between the germline ends. Germline CDR1 and CDR2: LGHNA and YSLEER. The CDR3 region has the DNA TGCGCCAGCAGCCAAGACCGGGACGCCTACAATGAGCAGTTCTTC. Translated, it gives CASSQDRDAYNEQFF.

The CDR3 bases are TGCAGTGCAGTTAGGTCCGAAGGCAAAAACATTCAGTACTTC. Protein: CSAVRSEGKNIQYF. The chain carries TRBV20-1 and TRBJ2-4, with D unresolved. Trimming took off 6 bases at V and 3 bases at J, with 15 bases between the two ends. CDR3 length: 14 amino acids. Germline values: CDR1 DFQATT, CDR2 SNEGSKA (reference sequence).

The rearrangement uses TRBV28 and TRBJ1-3, with a weak D call TRBD1 (6 bases). Trimming removed 4 bases from V and 4 bases from J, with 11 bases in between. The CDR3 is 14 amino acids. Germline assignment: CDR1 MDHEN and CDR2 SYDVKM. In DNA, the CDR3 is TGTGCCAGCAGTTACGGGACACCAGGAAACACCATATATTTT. It encodes CASSYGTPGNTIYF.

This clonotype came up a few times. The chain is built from TRBV12-5 and TRBJ2-5, with a weak D call TRBD1 (6 bases). The V gene's germline CDR1 is LGHNT and CDR2 FRNRAP. The V gene lost 3 bases and the J gene lost 3 bases, with 11 bases spanning the gap. The CDR3 has 14 amino acids. CDR3 sequence: CASGFPDREETQYF. CDR3 DNA sequence: TGTGCTAGTGGTTTCCCGGACAGAGAAGAGACCCAGTACTTC. The full variable domain, with the rest looked up from reference TRBV12-5 and TRBJ2-5, is DARVTQTPRHKVTEMGQEVTMRCQPILGHNTVFWYRQTMMQGLELLAYFRNRAPLDDSGMPKDRFSAEMPDATLATLKIQPSEPRDSAVYFCASGFPDREETQYFGPGTRLLVL.

In regard to this clonotype: A much larger clone sits a single nucleotide away, making a read error possible. The chain carries TRBV30 and TRBJ1-3; TRBD1 agrees at 7 bases. The germline gives CDR1 GTSNPN, CDR2 SVGIG (reference sequence). This CDR3 has 16 amino acids. Here the CDR3 reads CTWKGASARGFDTIYF. The CDR3 nucleotides are TGTACCTGGAAGGGGGCTTCAGCACGGGGATTCGACACCATATATTTT.

This clonotype has a count of ten or more. The gene calls are TRBV28 and TRBJ1-6; 9 positions match TRBD1. Germline CDR1 is MDHEN and CDR2 is SYDVKM. J gave up 8 bases and V 6 bases, and 11 bases lay outside the gene matches. This CDR3 comprises 16 residues. DNA of the CDR3: TGTGCCAGCAGGGGTCGGGACAGGGAAAAAGATTCACCCCTCCACTTT. It specifies CASRGRDREKDSPLHF.

The chain links TRBV10-3 to TRBJ2-7; 9 bases match TRBD2. This CDR3 has 15 residues. Trimming removed 4 bases from V and 3 bases from J; junction bases left unmatched: 7. The germline gives CDR1 ENHRY, CDR2 SYGVKD. The CDR3 sequence is CAISARTSADYEQYF. CDR3 nucleotides: TGTGCCATCAGTGCGCGGACTAGCGCGGACTACGAGCAGTACTTC.

In its sample, this clonotype was seen many times. The chain couples TRBV12-3 or TRBV12-4 to TRBJ1-2; D might be TRBD1 (6 bases). V dropped 2 bases and J dropped 0 bases, with 16 bases sitting between them. CDR3 length: 17 amino acids. This chain's CDR3 is CASSLLVWGPSNYGYTF. CDR3 coding DNA: TGTGCCAGCAGTTTATTGGTCTGGGGGCCTTCTAACTATGGCTACACCTTC.

This clonotype has a handful of counts. The chain joins TRBV24-1 to TRBJ2-1, with TRBD2 as a possible D gene (6 bases). Germline CDR1 KGHDR, CDR2 SFDVKD. The CDR3 runs 14 residues. V shed 9 bases and J shed 6 bases, with 17 bases lying between them. The CDR3 protein is CATAVAGIGNEQFF. The CDR3 DNA is TGTGCCACCGCGGTTGCGGGGATTGGCAATGAGCAGTTCTTC.

The sample holds many counts of this clonotype. The CDR3 spells CASSPGTGAEAFF. The CDR3 coding sequence is TGTGCCAGCTCACCGGGGACAGGGGCTGAAGCTTTCTTT. The rearrangement links TRBV18 to TRBJ1-1; 10 positions match TRBD1. Germline V lookup: CDR1 KGHSH, CDR2 LQKENI. The CDR3 extends over 13 amino acids. V lost 3 bases and J lost 6; bases outside the gene matches: 1.

This clonotype has at least ten counts. The V call is TRBV7-9, the J call TRBJ1-4; unclear D gene. CDR1 is SEHNR and CDR2 is FQNEAQ in the germline V gene (reference sequence). The CDR3 has 15 amino acids. The V and J ends lost 6 bases and 0 bases respectively, with 11 bases between them. Here the CDR3 reads CASSLRETTNEKLFF. DNA for the CDR3: TGTGCCAGCAGTCTACGAGAGACAACTAATGAAAAACTGTTTTTT.

This clonotype has more than one count but fewer than ten. The chain links TRBV6-1 to TRBJ2-3; 7 bases fit TRBD1. The CDR3 has 15 residues. Germline V gene data show CDR1 as MNHNS and CDR2 as SASEGT. J was trimmed by 3 bases and V by 9 bases; bases with no gene match: 12. The CDR3 DNA reads as TGTGCCAGTAAGCCGTTGGGACAGACGACAGATACGCAGTATTTT. It encodes CASKPLGQTTDTQYF.

This clonotype was seen at least ten times. V is TRBV20-1 and J is TRBJ2-1; tentative D call: TRBD1 (5 bases). The germline V and J ends were trimmed by 0 bases and 3 bases, with 18 bases remaining between them. Germline CDR1 reads DFQATT; CDR2 reads SNEGSKA (reference sequence). CDR3 length equals 17 residues. This CDR3 is CSARDLRGLNDYNEQFF. The DNA for the CDR3 is TGCAGTGCTAGAGATCTAAGGGGTCTTAACGACTACAATGAGCAGTTCTTC.

Here the CDR3 reads CSASEAGGLLGGTDTQYF. The DNA for the CDR3 is TGCAGTGCTAGTGAAGCGGGAGGGCTCCTTGGGGGAACAGATACGCAGTATTTT. V and J are TRBV20-1 and TRBJ2-3; the match to TRBD2 covers 10 bases. Looked up from germline, CDR1 is DFQATT and CDR2 is SNEGSKA (reference sequence). With V trimmed by 3 bases and J by 3 bases, 15 bases remained unmatched. This CDR3 spans 18 amino acids.

V and J are TRBV28 and TRBJ1-1; TRBD1 might be the D (5 bases). Trimming took off 6 bases at V and 5 bases at J, with 13 bases between the two ends. There are 13 residues in the CDR3. Germline assignment: CDR1 MDHEN and CDR2 SYDVKM. This chain's CDR3 is CASRSRVGTEAFF. In DNA form, the CDR3 reads TGTGCCAGCAGGTCCAGGGTTGGTACTGAAGCTTTCTTT.

V and J are TRBV4-2 and TRBJ2-1; 10 bases align to TRBD2. The CDR3 runs to 16 residues. V shed 1 base, J shed 8 bases, and the junction held 8 bases outside the gene matches. CDR1 LGHNA and CDR2 YNFKEQ come from the germline V gene. CDR3 in amino acids: CASSQVKASGSDEQFF. The CDR3 DNA reads TGTGCCAGCAGCCAAGTCAAGGCTAGCGGGAGCGATGAGCAGTTCTTC.

This clonotype has only a few counts. The genes are TRBV19 and TRBJ2-7, with a tentative D call TRBD2 (6 bases). Germline V gene data show CDR1 as LNHDA and CDR2 as SQIVND (reference sequence). Deletions cut 1 base from V and 5 bases from J, with 12 bases between. The CDR3 loop spans 14 amino acids. CDR3 bases: TGTGCCAGTAGTATAGGGTCGGGAGTGGACGAGCAGTACTTC. Its translation is CASSIGSGVDEQYF.

This chain uses TRBV7-2 with TRBJ1-1; D is undetermined. The CDR3 consists of 15 residues. Germline CDR1 is SGHTA and CDR2 is FQGNSA. V lost 0 bases to trimming and J lost 0 bases, with 8 bases between them. The DNA for the CDR3 is TGTGCCAGCAGCTTAGCCCAGTTGTTGAACACTGAAGCTTTCTTT. Encoded protein: CASSLAQLLNTEAFF.

The sample holds a few counts of this clonotype. The chain joins TRBV5-6 to TRBJ1-2; TRBD1 is a possible D gene (5 bases). Trimming pared 4 bases from V and 7 bases from J, leaving 11 bases between. The CDR3 extends over 12 amino acids. The germline V gene encodes CDR1 SGHDT and CDR2 YYEEEE. The CDR3 nucleotides read TGTGCCAGCAGCCTAGGGGACCTTGGCTACACCTTC. Protein product: CASSLGDLGYTF. The full variable domain, with the rest looked up from reference TRBV5-6 and TRBJ1-2, is DAGVTQSPTHLIKTRGQQVTLRCSPKSGHDTVSWYQQALGQGPQFIFQYYEEEERQRGNFPDRFSGHQFPNYSSELNVNALLLGDSALYLCASSLGDLGYTFGSGTRLTVV.

This clonotype was counted at least ten times. In DNA form, the CDR3 reads TGCAGTGCTAAGGACAGGGTAGGGAACCAAGAGACCCAGTACTTC. The encoded protein is CSAKDRVGNQETQYF. This sequence joins TRBV20-1 and TRBJ2-5; 8 bases are shared with TRBD1. The CDR3 totals 15 residues. V shed 4 bases, J shed 0 bases, and the junction held 7 bases outside the gene matches. CDR1 DFQATT and CDR2 SNEGSKA come from the germline V gene (reference sequence).

This clonotype was detected ten times or more. The rearrangement joins TRBV7-2 to TRBJ2-1; D gene unclear. Trimming cost V 3 bases and J 10 bases, with 7 bases left between them. This CDR3 spans 11 amino acids. Per the germline V gene, CDR1 is SGHTA and CDR2 is FQGNSA. The DNA of the CDR3 is TGTGCCAGCAGCTTTTATTACGAGCAGTTCTTC. Protein product: CASSFYYEQFF.